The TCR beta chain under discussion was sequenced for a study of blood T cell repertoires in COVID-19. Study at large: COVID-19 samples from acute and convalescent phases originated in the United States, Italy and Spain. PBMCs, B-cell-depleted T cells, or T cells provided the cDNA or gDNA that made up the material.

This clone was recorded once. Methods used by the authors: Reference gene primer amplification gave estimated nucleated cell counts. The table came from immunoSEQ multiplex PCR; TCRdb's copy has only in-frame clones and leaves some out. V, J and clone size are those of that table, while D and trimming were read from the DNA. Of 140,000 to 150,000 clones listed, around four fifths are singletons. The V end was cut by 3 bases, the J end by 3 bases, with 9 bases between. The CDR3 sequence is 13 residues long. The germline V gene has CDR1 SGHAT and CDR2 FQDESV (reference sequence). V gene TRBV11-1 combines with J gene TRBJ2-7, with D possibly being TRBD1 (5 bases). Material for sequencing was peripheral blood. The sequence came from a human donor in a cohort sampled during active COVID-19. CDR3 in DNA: TGTGCCAGCAGCTTCGGACAAGACTACGAGCAGTACTTC. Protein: CASSFGQDYEQYF.